These 5 T cell receptor beta chains share one sample of origin, sequenced in a study of blood T cell repertoires in COVID-19 (TCRdb year 2020). The library came from the immunoSEQ multiplex PCR assay. TCRdb provides this immuneACCESS table in a form limited to in-frame rearrangements. Some clones are lacking; in checked studies, under half of them reflect an unresolved V gene, and why the rest are absent is not known. The sample table shows around 92,000 clones, and under 80% are seen once. Over 3.5% of the sample rests with the top ten. Sequenced material: peripheral blood. These receptors were collected from a man aged 70 or older with COVID-19, enrolled during active disease.

This clone was observed a handful of times. The V and J genes are TRBV5-8 and TRBJ2-2, with D tentatively TRBD2 (7 bases). CDR1 SGHTS and CDR2 YDEGEE come from the germline V gene. Trimming shortened V by 4 bases and J by 6 bases, and 19 bases separated the two germline ends. CDR3 length equals 16 residues. In nucleotides, the CDR3 is TGTGCCAGCAGCGCTTTTTGGGGGCGGGAGTCCGGGGAGCTGTTTTTT. Its protein is CASSAFWGRESGELFF.

This sequence joins TRBV28 and TRBJ1-1, with D possibly TRBD1 on 5 matching bases. The length of the CDR3 is 17 residues. Trimming removed 5 bases from V and 0 bases from J, with 19 bases in between. Germline CDR1 is MDHEN and CDR2 is SYDVKM. The CDR3 loop reads CASSPPGGLTMNTEAFF. The CDR3 DNA follows: TGTGCCAGCAGTCCTCCGGGGGGGTTAACCATGAACACTGAAGCTTTCTTT.

J is TRBJ1-1 and V is TRBV12-3 or TRBV12-4; D not certain. This CDR3 region has 9 residues. The ends were cut back, 8 bases at V and 9 bases at J, with 7 bases in the middle. The CDR3 protein is CASGVQAFF. CDR3 sequence (DNA): TGTGCCAGCGGAGTCCAAGCTTTCTTT.

The rearrangement uses TRBV18 and TRBJ2-3; D might be TRBD1 (6 bases). Trimming took off 5 bases at V and 0 bases at J, with 9 bases between the two ends. Germline V gene lookup returns CDR1 KGHSH and CDR2 LQKENI. The CDR3 extends over 14 amino acids. The CDR3 bases are TGTGCCAGCTCAAAGGGGGTCAGCACAGATACGCAGTATTTT. Protein product: CASSKGVSTDTQYF.

The chain couples TRBV11-2 to TRBJ2-1; possibly TRBD2 for D (6 bases). Trimming removed 1 base from V and 2 bases from J, with 9 bases in between. The germline CDR1 and CDR2 sequences are SGHAT and FQNNGV. The CDR3 loop spans 15 amino acids. CDR3 sequence (DNA): TGTGCCAGCAGCTTAGGGAGCGGGCCCTACAATGAGCAGTTCTTC. Its translation is CASSLGSGPYNEQFF.